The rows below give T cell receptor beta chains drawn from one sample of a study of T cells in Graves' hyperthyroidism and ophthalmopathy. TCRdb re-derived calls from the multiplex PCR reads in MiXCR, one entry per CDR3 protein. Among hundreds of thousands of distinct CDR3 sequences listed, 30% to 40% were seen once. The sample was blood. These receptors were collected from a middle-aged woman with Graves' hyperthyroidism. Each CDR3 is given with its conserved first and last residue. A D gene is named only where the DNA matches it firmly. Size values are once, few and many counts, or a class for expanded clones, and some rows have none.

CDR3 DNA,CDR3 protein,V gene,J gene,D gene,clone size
TGTGCCAGCAGTTTAGGGGGACTGGTCTACGAGCAGTACTTC,CASSLGGLVYEQYF,TRBV7-9,TRBJ2-7,-,-
TGTGCCAGCAGCCAAGATTATGGACGGGACTCCTACGAGCAGTACTTC,CASSQDYGRDSYEQYF,TRBV4-2,TRBJ2-7,-,few
TGTGCCAGCACCAATCTCCGGGTAGCTTTCTTT,CASTNLRVAFF,TRBV12-3/TRBV12-4,TRBJ1-1,-,-
TGTGCCGGTAGTACGACAGGTTCCAGCTCCTACGAGCAGTACTTC,CAGSTTGSSSYEQYF,TRBV19,TRBJ2-7,-,-
TGTGCCAGCAGCTTGTGGGGGTCGGACTATGGCTACACCTTC,CASSLWGSDYGYTF,TRBV14,TRBJ1-2,-,many
TGTGCCAGCAGCACCTCGGGGGCTGGTCCTCCCTACGAGCAGTACTTC,CASSTSGAGPPYEQYF,TRBV5-5,TRBJ2-7,-,few
TGTGCCAGCAGCTTGGTGTTCAACACGAACACCGGGGAGCTGTTTTTT,CASSLVFNTNTGELFF,TRBV5-6,TRBJ2-2,-,-
TGTGCCAGCAGGGGTTGGGATCCCTACGAGCAGTACTTC,CASRGWDPYEQYF,TRBV6-5,TRBJ2-7,-,-
TGTGCCACCAGCATCGGACAGGGACTGGGTCAGCCCCAGCATTTT,CATSIGQGLGQPQHF,TRBV15,TRBJ1-5,TRBD1,-
TGCGCCAGCAGCCAAGCTTTAGGGACAGGGATTAATTCACCCCTCCACTTT,CASSQALGTGINSPLHF,TRBV4-3,TRBJ1-6,TRBD1,-
TGCAGCGTTAGGTATCAGAACACTGAAGCTTTCTTT,CSVRYQNTEAFF,TRBV29-1,TRBJ1-1,-,many
TGTGCCACCAGCAGCGGGACTAGCGGGAGTAACGAGCAGTACTTC,CATSSGTSGSNEQYF,TRBV15,TRBJ2-7,TRBD2,many
TGTGCCTGTGATATCTATGGCTACACCTTC,CACDIYGYTF,TRBV19,TRBJ1-2,-,many
TGTGCCATCAGTGAGAGGGAGACCCAGTACTTC,CAISERETQYF,TRBV10-3,TRBJ2-5,-,many
TGTGGTGCGGGGATGGAATCCGAGCAGTACTTC,CGAGMESEQYF,TRBV10-3,TRBJ2-7,-,many
TGTGCCAGCAGCTTTGGGACAGGGGTCCTCCAGCCCCAGCATTTT,CASSFGTGVLQPQHF,TRBV11-1,TRBJ1-5,TRBD1,-
TGTGCCAGCAGCCGACAGGACCGTTACGAGCAGTACTTC,CASSRQDRYEQYF,TRBV3-1,TRBJ2-7,-,many
TGCGCCAGCAGCTTGGGACAGGGGGCGAGCAATCAGCCCCAGCATTTT,CASSLGQGASNQPQHF,TRBV5-1,TRBJ1-5,TRBD1,-
TGTGCCAGCAGCCAAGCCGGTGCCGGCTCCTACGAGCAGTACTTC,CASSQAGAGSYEQYF,TRBV7-2,TRBJ2-7,-,-
TGTGCCAGCACCTTCCGGGACAGGAGTGGCTATGGCTACACCTTC,CASTFRDRSGYGYTF,TRBV6-5,TRBJ1-2,TRBD1,-
TGTGCCAGCCAGATTGACAAACAGCGTAAATGGTGTTGGACAGCTCAAGAGACCCAGTACTTC,CASQIDKQRKWCWTAQETQYF,TRBV9,TRBJ2-5,-,few
TGTGCCAGCAGCTTGCTTTCCGACGGAACTAATTCCTACGAGCAGTACTTC,CASSLLSDGTNSYEQYF,TRBV7-9,TRBJ2-7,-,few
TGTGCCAGCAGTTATCGGCACGAGCAGTACTTC,CASSYRHEQYF,TRBV6-9,TRBJ2-7,-,few
TGTGCCACCATTGCGACAGCTAACACTGAAGCTTTCTTT,CATIATANTEAFF,TRBV10-3,TRBJ1-1,-,many
TGTGCCAGCAGATCTCCGGGACAGGGAAATCAGCCCCAGCATTTT,CASRSPGQGNQPQHF,TRBV6-6,TRBJ1-5,TRBD1,few
TGTGCCAGCAGCTTAAATGGAGGGACCGGCTACGAGCAGTACTTC,CASSLNGGTGYEQYF,TRBV7-8,TRBJ2-7,-,once
TGCGCCAGCAGCTTAAGGGTGGTGGGGCACACTGAAGCTTTCTTT,CASSLRVVGHTEAFF,TRBV5-1,TRBJ1-1,-,-
TGTGCCTTACCAAGGGGGGGGTATGACTCTGGGGCCAACGTCCTGACTTTC,CALPRGGYDSGANVLTF,TRBV9,TRBJ2-6,-,-
TGCAGCGTTGCCCGGGGCTCGGCCGGGGAGCTGTTTTTT,CSVARGSAGELFF,TRBV29-1,TRBJ2-2,-,few
TGTGCCAGTAGTATGAGATGGGGGAGTGAAGCTTTCTTT,CASSMRWGSEAFF,TRBV19,TRBJ1-1,-,many
TGTGCCATCAGTGAAGACGGGTTCTCTGAAGCTTTCTTT,CAISEDGFSEAFF,TRBV10-3,TRBJ1-1,-,-
TGTGCCATCAGTGGAACGGGCTCAGATGGCTACCAGGGAGCCCAGTACTTC,CAISGTGSDGYQGAQYF,TRBV10-3,TRBJ2-5,-,once
TGTGCCAGCAGTTACGGGCAGGGGGCGACTCAGCCCCAGCATTTT,CASSYGQGATQPQHF,TRBV6-5,TRBJ1-5,TRBD1,-
TGTGCCAGCAGCTCAACATACGCGAGCTCCTACGAGCAGTACTTC,CASSSTYASSYEQYF,TRBV7-8,TRBJ2-7,-,few
TGTGCCAGCAGAGAACAGGGGGTCAATCAGCCCCAGCATTTT,CASREQGVNQPQHF,TRBV6-1,TRBJ1-5,TRBD1,once
TGTGCCAGCAGTCCTTCACCGGGACAGCAAACTTCCCCGCATTTT,CASSPSPGQQTSPHF,TRBV2,TRBJ1-5,TRBD1,many
TGTGCCAGCAGCCCAGACAGGGTCCACTACTACGAGCAGTACTTC,CASSPDRVHYYEQYF,TRBV7-8,TRBJ2-7,TRBD1,many
TGTGCCAGCAGCACACAGGGGGGCGGCTACACCTTC,CASSTQGGGYTF,TRBV7-8,TRBJ1-2,TRBD1,many
TGTGCCAGCAGTCCCGCCGGGACAGTGACCTACGAGCAGTACTTC,CASSPAGTVTYEQYF,TRBV12-3/TRBV12-4,TRBJ2-7,TRBD1,many
TGTGCCAGCAGTTTTATAGGGTCGGCCCAGCATTTT,CASSFIGSAQHF,TRBV12-3/TRBV12-4,TRBJ1-5,-,-
TGTGCCAGCAGCTTAGTCGGGACAGGGTCTTCACCCCTCCACTTT,CASSLVGTGSSPLHF,TRBV7-6,TRBJ1-6,TRBD1,many
TGTGCCAGCAGTTACCTCGGGACAGAGAACACCGGGGAGCTGTTTTTT,CASSYLGTENTGELFF,TRBV6-6,TRBJ2-2,TRBD1,few
TGTGCCAGCAGCTTAGGGTACACTGAAGCTTTCTTT,CASSLGYTEAFF,TRBV7-2,TRBJ1-1,-,many
TGTGCCAGCAGTTTAGGGTTCTCCTATAATTCACCCCTCCACTTT,CASSLGFSYNSPLHF,TRBV7-2,TRBJ1-6,-,many
TGTGCCAGCAGTTTATTTGGAGAGCAGTACTTC,CASSLFGEQYF,TRBV12-3/TRBV12-4,TRBJ2-7,-,many
TGCGCCAGCAGCTTGACCCGGGACAGGGGATATGGCTACACCTTC,CASSLTRDRGYGYTF,TRBV5-1,TRBJ1-2,TRBD1,few
TGTGCCAGCAGCTCGCCTCTAGCGGACGCGAGGGATGAGCAGTTCTTC,CASSSPLADARDEQFF,TRBV7-9,TRBJ2-1,TRBD2,-
TGCGCCAGCAGCTCTGCTTTAACTAACTATGGCTACACCTTC,CASSSALTNYGYTF,TRBV5-1,TRBJ1-2,-,many
TGTGCCAGTAGGCAGACCGGGACAGGCGCCTACGAGCAGTACTTC,CASRQTGTGAYEQYF,TRBV19,TRBJ2-7,TRBD1,-
TGTGCCAGCAGCCGCGGGTTCACAGGGCACTATGGCTACACCTTC,CASSRGFTGHYGYTF,TRBV7-9,TRBJ1-2,-,-
TGTGCCAGCAGCCCCGGACCCATTAGCTCCTACGAGCAGTACTTC,CASSPGPISSYEQYF,TRBV7-6,TRBJ2-7,-,many
TGTGCCAGCAGCTTCCTCCCCAGGCAAAATGGCGGAAAACTGTTTTTT,CASSFLPRQNGGKLFF,TRBV5-8,TRBJ1-4,-,-
TGCGCCAGCAGTCAGCAGGGAGTCTATAATTCACCCCTCCACTTT,CASSQQGVYNSPLHF,TRBV5-1,TRBJ1-6,-,-
TGCAGCGTTGAAGGGCAGGGGAGCGACTATGGCTACACCTTC,CSVEGQGSDYGYTF,TRBV29-1,TRBJ1-2,-,-
TGTGCCAGCAGCGCCCAGGGACTACCGTCACTGGGGGAGCTGTTTTTT,CASSAQGLPSLGELFF,TRBV7-6,TRBJ2-2,TRBD2,many
TGTGCCAGCAGCCGATCCCCTACGGATCAGCCCCAGCATTTT,CASSRSPTDQPQHF,TRBV16,TRBJ1-5,-,few
TGTGCCAGCAGCTCAATGAACGCTGAAGCTTTCTTT,CASSSMNAEAFF,TRBV11-2,TRBJ1-1,-,once
TGTGCCAGCAGCCGGGGTTTCATGAATCAGCCCCAGCATTTT,CASSRGFMNQPQHF,TRBV9,TRBJ1-5,-,many
TGTGCCAGCAGCGTAGGCCTGAGACTAGCGGGGGGGCCTTCTTACTCCTACGAGCAGTACTTC,CASSVGLRLAGGPSYSYEQYF,TRBV9,TRBJ2-7,TRBD2,-
TGTGCCGCCCGAGGACAGGGTTGGTACGAGCAGTACTTC,CAARGQGWYEQYF,TRBV10-3,TRBJ2-7,TRBD1,-